These 23 T cell receptor beta chains came from one sample sequenced in a study of T cells in Graves' hyperthyroidism and ophthalmopathy. RNA transcripts served as the template for amplifying TCR beta CDR3 regions. Using the HTBI primer set, a first-round RT-PCR was run on the TCR CDR3. MiXCR was run by TCRdb on the multiplex PCR reads, yielding one entry per CDR3 protein. The table records over 300,000 distinct CDR3 sequences, approximately 15% of them present only once. The sequenced sample was blood. The receptor set was obtained from a woman aged 55-69 years with Graves' hyperthyroidism.

This chain links TRBV27 with TRBJ1-6, with TRBD1 matching 7 bases. Germline CDR1 MNHEY, CDR2 SMNVEV (reference sequence). Germline trimming cut 8 bases from V and 6 bases from J; bases unmatched to any gene: 1. CDR3 length: 12 residues. CDR3 sequence reads: CASGTVNSPLHF. DNA for the CDR3: TGTGCCAGCGGGACAGTTAATTCACCCCTCCACTTT.

The sample holds many counts of this clonotype. The chain is built from TRBV3-1 and TRBJ1-1; a possible D gene is TRBD1 (5 bases). Trimming shortened V by 4 bases and J by 2 bases, and 14 bases separated the two germline ends. The CDR3 spans 15 residues. The V gene's germline CDR1 is LGHDT and CDR2 YNNKEL (reference sequence). The CDR3, as DNA: TGTGCCAGCAGCCCGGAGACGGGGCTTAACACTGAAGCTTTCTTT. Amino acids: CASSPETGLNTEAFF.

This clonotype was seen many times. The rearrangement links TRBV20-1 to TRBJ2-5; TRBD2 matches at 12 bases. The CDR3 is 15 residues long. V shed 5 bases and J 6 bases; nucleotides not matched to a gene: 10. Per germline, CDR1 DFQATT and CDR2 SNEGSKA (reference sequence). CDR3 in amino acids: CSAVTSGSVRKTQYF. As DNA, the CDR3 is TGCAGTGCTGTGACTAGCGGGAGCGTACGAAAGACCCAGTACTTC.

V usage is TRBV12-5 and J usage is TRBJ2-1; 9 bases are shared with TRBD2. This CDR3 is 13 amino acids long. The V and J ends lost 1 base and 10 bases, in that order; junction bases with no gene match: 2. Per germline, CDR1 LGHNT and CDR2 FRNRAP. The CDR3 here is CASGLEAGGEQFF. For the CDR3, the DNA is TGTGCTAGTGGTTTGGAAGCGGGAGGAGAGCAGTTCTTC.

This clonotype was detected ten times or more. The chain employs TRBV30 and TRBJ2-1; possibly TRBD2 for D (7 bases). Germline assignment: CDR1 GTSNPN and CDR2 SVGIG (reference sequence). V was pared by 0 bases and J by 7 bases, with 16 bases between. The CDR3 covers 15 residues. The CDR3 DNA is TGTGCCTGGAGTGTATTGCGGGGGCATCGGAATGAGCAGTTCTTC. This sequence encodes CAWSVLRGHRNEQFF.

This clonotype appeared a few times. The rearrangement joins TRBV24-1 to TRBJ2-6; 9 bases line up with TRBD1. V lost 3 bases to trimming and J lost 11 bases; unmatched junction nucleotides: 4. From germline, CDR1 is KGHDR and CDR2 SFDVKD. The CDR3 runs to 14 residues. CDR3 residues: CATSDAGQGDVLTF. CDR3 coding DNA: TGTGCCACCAGTGATGCGGGACAGGGAGACGTCCTGACTTTC.

This clonotype has only a few counts. In DNA form, the CDR3 reads TGTGCCAGCAGCGAGACAGGGGGTGAGCAGTACTTC. It specifies CASSETGGEQYF. The rearrangement uses TRBV9 and TRBJ2-7; 9 nucleotides line up with TRBD1. Germline-derived CDR1 and CDR2 are SGDLS and YYNGEE. After removal of 3 bases from V and 7 bases from J, the junction contained 2 bases not matched to a gene. The CDR3 sequence is 12 residues long.

The chain couples TRBV7-6 to TRBJ1-4; D ambiguous. Germline loops: CDR1 SGHVS, CDR2 FNYEAQ. The CDR3 contains 15 residues. V gave up 5 bases and J gave up 0 bases, with 10 bases separating them. As DNA, the CDR3 is TGTGCCAGCAGCCTGCTTACCACAACTAATGAAAAACTGTTTTTT. It translates to CASSLLTTTNEKLFF. The full variable domain, its missing parts supplied by reference TRBV7-6 and TRBJ1-4, is GAGVSQSPRYKVTKRGQDVALRCDPISGHVSLYWYRQALGQGPEFLTYFNYEAQQDKSGLPNDRFSAERPEGSISTLTIQRTEQRDSAMYRCASSLLTTTNEKLFFGSGTQLSVL.

This clonotype appeared many times. The V and J genes are TRBV7-8 and TRBJ2-1; D may be TRBD2 (6 bases). Germline V gene lookup returns CDR1 SGHVS and CDR2 FQNEAQ. V lost 5 bases and J lost 4, with 18 bases in between. The CDR3 is 16 amino acids. This chain's CDR3 is CASSVAGTTKYNEQFF. The CDR3 bases are TGTGCCAGCAGCGTCGCGGGAACAACGAAGTACAATGAGCAGTTCTTC.

This clonotype was observed many times. The chain joins TRBV4-1 to TRBJ2-1; D may be TRBD2 (6 bases). The germline gives CDR1 MGHRA, CDR2 YSYEKL. Trimming stripped 1 base from V and 2 bases from J, with 15 bases between. The CDR3 extends over 17 amino acids. The chain's CDR3 is CASSQVRAGLTYNEQFF. The CDR3 region has the DNA TGCGCCAGCAGCCAAGTTCGCGCGGGGCTAACCTACAATGAGCAGTTCTTC.

There are many counts of this clonotype. The gene calls are TRBV5-1 and TRBJ2-5; D is uncertain. The CDR3 is 12 residues long. Trimming took off 0 bases at V and 6 bases at J, with 6 bases between the two ends. Germline lookup yields CDR1 SGHRS and CDR2 YFSETQ. CDR3 sequence (DNA): TGCGCCAGCAGCTTGGAGAAAAAGACCCAGTACTTC. Encoded protein: CASSLEKKTQYF.

The chain uses TRBV3-1 and TRBJ1-2, with TRBD1 identical over 12 bases. The CDR3 is made up of 16 amino acids. Trimming took 0 bases from V and 5 from J; bases not matched to a gene: 4. CDR1 is LGHDT, CDR2 YNNKEL, per germline (reference sequence). CDR3 nucleotide sequence: TGTGCCAGCAGCCAAGATCGGGACAGGGGGCTGTATGGCTACACCTTC. Translation: CASSQDRDRGLYGYTF.

This chain uses TRBV20-1 with TRBJ2-7; 9 bases line up with TRBD1. V lost 4 bases and J lost 3; bases outside the gene matches: 7. The CDR3 contains 14 residues. CDR1 and CDR2 from the germline V gene are DFQATT and SNEGSKA (reference sequence). The CDR3 is CSATDRGGFYEQYF. CDR3 nucleotides: TGCAGTGCTACAGACAGGGGGGGGTTCTACGAGCAGTACTTC.

The chain carries TRBV20-1 and TRBJ1-3; D gene unclear. The V gene's germline CDR1 is DFQATT and CDR2 SNEGSKA (reference sequence). CDR3 size: 15 residues. Trimming took 0 bases from V and 2 from J, leaving 11 bases between them. The CDR3 region is CSARDPSLPGNTIYF. CDR3 nucleotides: TGCAGTGCTAGAGACCCTTCTTTACCTGGAAACACCATATATTTT.

This clonotype was picked up a small number of times. V and J are TRBV5-1 and TRBJ1-4, with D possibly being TRBD1 (5 bases). V lost 4 bases to trimming and J lost 2 bases, with 18 bases between them. In germline, CDR1 is SGHRS, CDR2 YFSETQ. The CDR3 is made up of 17 amino acids. CDR3 residues: CASSLGRASATNEKLFF. The CDR3 DNA sequence: TGCGCCAGCAGCCTGGGACGGGCCTCGGCCACTAATGAAAAACTGTTTTTT.

This clonotype was seen repeatedly, ten times or more. The CDR3 here is CATHRGVNTEAFF. In nucleotides, the CDR3 is TGTGCCACCCACCGGGGAGTTAACACTGAAGCTTTCTTT. J is TRBJ1-1 and V is TRBV27, with D unresolved. V lost 10 bases, J lost 2 bases, and 14 bases lay in between. Germline CDR1 is MNHEY and CDR2 is SMNVEV (reference sequence). CDR3 length equals 13 residues.

This clonotype was seen repeatedly, ten times or more. The chain has TRBV12-3 or TRBV12-4 and TRBJ2-7; D perhaps matches TRBD2 (5 bases). Trimming cost V 6 bases and J 0 bases, with 21 bases left between them. This CDR3 is built from 17 residues. The CDR3 sequence: CASSSTWTLGSSYEQYF. The DNA for the CDR3 is TGTGCCAGCAGCTCTACTTGGACTCTAGGAAGCTCCTACGAGCAGTACTTC.

The table lists this clonotype with many counts. The V call is TRBV30, the J call TRBJ2-2, with D tentatively TRBD1 or TRBD2 (5 bases each). The germline CDR1 and CDR2 sequences are GTSNPN and SVGIG (reference sequence). The V gene lost 3 bases and the J gene lost 7 bases, with 18 bases spanning the gap. This CDR3 comprises 15 residues. The CDR3 loop reads CAWRATLRGSGELFF. For the CDR3, the DNA is TGTGCCTGGAGAGCAACCTTGAGGGGTAGCGGGGAGCTGTTTTTT.

The chain combines TRBV5-1 with TRBJ2-3; TRBD1 matches at 9 bases. The V gene end was trimmed by 0 bases and the J gene end by 6 bases; junction bases not matched to a gene: 8. Germline V gene sequence: CDR1 SGHRS, CDR2 YFSETQ. This CDR3 contains 16 residues. CDR3 residues: CASSLEQGARSDTQYF. The DNA of the CDR3 is TGCGCCAGCAGCTTGGAACAGGGGGCTAGGTCCGATACGCAGTATTTT.

This clonotype was counted many times. The V and J genes are TRBV5-1 and TRBJ1-2; TRBD1 matches at 10 bases. Unmatched junction bases numbered 3, after V lost 2 bases and J lost 8 bases. The CDR3 extends over 13 amino acids. Germline V lookup: CDR1 SGHRS, CDR2 YFSETQ. The CDR3 sequence: CASSFDRGLGYTF. The CDR3 DNA reads as TGCGCCAGCAGCTTTGACAGGGGGCTAGGCTACACCTTC.

The table lists this clonotype with many counts. CDR3 loop: CASSGTNNEQFF. CDR3 in DNA: TGTGCCAGCAGCGGGACCAACAATGAGCAGTTCTTC. The V and J genes are TRBV11-2 and TRBJ2-1, with D perhaps given as TRBD1 or TRBD2 (5 bases each). Trimming left V 5 bases short and J 5 bases short, with 7 bases between. The V gene's germline CDR1 is SGHAT and CDR2 FQNNGV. The length of the CDR3 is 12 residues.

This clonotype was observed at least ten times. J is TRBJ2-1 and V is TRBV12-3 or TRBV12-4; TRBD2 aligns across 12 bases. The CDR3 has 15 amino acids. V shed 6 bases and J 9 bases; nucleotides not matched to a gene: 9. CDR3 protein: CASSIQLAGGAEQFF. The CDR3 nucleotides are TGTGCCAGCAGCATTCAACTAGCGGGAGGCGCTGAGCAGTTCTTC.

Many counts were recorded for this clonotype. The chain links TRBV28 to TRBJ2-5; TRBD2 matches 12 bases. CDR3 length: 16 residues. Trimming cost V 3 bases and J 1 base; bases outside gene matches: 3. Germline loops: CDR1 MDHEN, CDR2 SYDVKM. CDR3 bases: TGTGCCAGCAGTTTCTCGGGACTAGCGGGCCAAGAGACCCAGTACTTC. Translated, it gives CASSFSGLAGQETQYF.